One sample yielded the 31 T cell receptor beta chains listed below, sequenced in a study of T cell responses to AZD1222 COVID-19 vaccine. The method was immunoSEQ multiplex PCR; TCRdb's version includes in-frame clones alone and lacks a portion of them. Of about 140,000 clones listed, 88% are singletons. The source was peripheral blood, collected 28 days after the second AZD1222 dose. The receptors were gathered from an adult who received the AZD1222 COVID-19 vaccine.

V gene TRBV4-1 combines with J gene TRBJ1-4, with 10 bases lining up with TRBD1. Germline loops: CDR1 MGHRA, CDR2 YSYEKL. The CDR3 is 15 residues long. After removal of 8 bases from V and 7 bases from J, the junction contained 10 bases not matched to a gene. The CDR3 DNA reads TGCGCCAGCGCCCGATCCGGGACAGGGGTTGAAAAACTGTTTTTT. This sequence encodes CASARSGTGVEKLFF.

This chain links TRBV20-1 with TRBJ2-7; 9 nucleotides agree with TRBD2. CDR3 length: 15 amino acids. V shed 3 bases, J shed 2 bases, and the junction held 8 bases outside the gene matches. CDR1 DFQATT and CDR2 SNEGSKA come from the germline V gene (reference sequence). The CDR3 region is CSASVASGIAYEQYF. As DNA, the CDR3 is TGCAGTGCTAGTGTGGCTAGCGGGATCGCCTACGAGCAGTACTTC.

This chain links TRBV7-6 with TRBJ2-2; no reliable D call. Trimming took 1 base from V and 3 from J, leaving 12 bases between them. CDR1 is SGHVS, CDR2 FNYEAQ, per germline. CDR3 length equals 16 residues. The CDR3 spells CASSLVRSDYTGELFF. The CDR3 DNA reads as TGTGCCAGCAGCTTAGTGCGGAGCGACTACACCGGGGAGCTGTTTTTT.

The chain couples TRBV5-1 to TRBJ1-2, with 7 positions matching TRBD1. The CDR3 has 14 amino acids. Germline CDR1 is SGHRS and CDR2 is YFSETQ. The V and J ends lost 1 base and 9 bases, in that order; junction bases with no gene match: 9. The CDR3 DNA is TGCGCCAGCAGCTTGTCAACAGGGGAGGCGAGCTACACCTTC. Translated, it gives CASSLSTGEASYTF.

This clone has just one count. The V and J genes are TRBV6-5 and TRBJ1-3, with unresolved D. Trimming removed 5 bases from V and 0 bases from J, with 11 bases in between. The CDR3 contains 15 residues. The V gene's germline CDR1 is MNHEY and CDR2 SVGAGI. This CDR3 is CASSRAGFSGNTIYF. The CDR3 DNA follows: TGTGCCAGCAGTAGGGCCGGGTTCTCTGGAAACACCATATATTTT.

This clone was found a few times. The V gene is TRBV28, the J gene TRBJ2-2, with D possibly matching TRBD2 (6 bases). V was shortened by 3 bases and J by 6 bases, with 11 bases between the two germline ends. The CDR3 length is 14 residues. Germline V CDR1 and CDR2: MDHEN, SYDVKM. The DNA of the CDR3 is TGTGCCAGCAGTTTTCCCTCGGGAGCCGGGGAGCTGTTTTTT. It specifies CASSFPSGAGELFF.

V is TRBV19 and J is TRBJ2-1, with D unresolved. The germline V gene encodes CDR1 LNHDA and CDR2 SQIVND (reference sequence). V was cut by 1 base and J by 5 bases, with 12 bases left in between. This CDR3 contains 15 residues. The CDR3 loop is CASSIGRVKDNEQFF. The DNA of the CDR3 is TGTGCCAGTAGTATAGGTCGGGTTAAGGACAATGAGCAGTTCTTC.

The chain links TRBV30 to TRBJ1-1, with 9 bases identical to TRBD1. CDR3 size: 14 residues. The trim removed 2 bases at V and 5 bases at J, leaving 6 bases unmatched. CDR1 and CDR2 (germline): GTSNPN, SVGIG (reference sequence). The CDR3 DNA reads TGTGCCTGGAGTCTGGGACAGGGTGGAACTGAAGCTTTCTTT. The encoded protein is CAWSLGQGGTEAFF.

In this sample, this clone turned up once. The rearrangement uses TRBV5-5 and TRBJ2-5, with D possibly matching TRBD2 (6 bases). Trimming took 4 bases from V and 5 from J, leaving 15 bases between them. CDR3 size: 14 residues. The germline gives CDR1 SGHKS, CDR2 YYEKEE (reference sequence). CDR3: CASSPLEGVETQYF. The CDR3 DNA reads TGTGCCAGCAGCCCCCTGGAGGGAGTGGAGACCCAGTACTTC.

The chain joins TRBV7-2 to TRBJ1-4, with D perhaps matching TRBD1 (5 bases). Per germline, CDR1 SGHTA and CDR2 FQGNSA. Trimming removed 2 bases at V and 3 bases at J, with 13 bases between. The CDR3 extends over 16 amino acids. CDR3 in DNA: TGTGCCAGCAGCTTATCCCTACTACAGGCTAATGAAAAACTGTTTTTT. Amino acid sequence: CASSLSLLQANEKLFF.

The chain combines TRBV3-1 (or the pseudogene TRBV3-2) with TRBJ2-3; 9 bases map to TRBD1. This CDR3 is built from 15 residues. CDR1 and CDR2 (germline): LGHDT, YNNKEL (reference sequence). With 6 bases clipped from V and 3 bases from J, the junction kept 7 bases outside the gene matches. The CDR3 is CASSQIGQGTDTQYF. CDR3 in DNA: TGTGCCAGCAGTCAAATCGGACAGGGGACAGATACGCAGTATTTT.

This sequence joins TRBV7-3 and TRBJ2-2, with no clear D. Trimming shortened V by 4 bases and J by 8 bases, and 17 bases separated the two germline ends. Germline CDR1 and CDR2: SGHTA and FQGTGA. The CDR3 has 15 residues. CDR3 in amino acids: CASSSDQQYQGELFF. The CDR3 DNA sequence: TGTGCCAGCAGCTCGGATCAGCAGTACCAAGGGGAGCTGTTTTTT.

This clone showed up just a few times. The V gene is TRBV2, the J gene TRBJ1-5; weak D call: TRBD1 (6 bases). CDR1 and CDR2 from the germline V gene are SNHLY and FYNNEI. V was cut by 4 bases and J by 4 bases, with 11 bases left in between. This CDR3 is built from 14 residues. CDR3: CASSGGAANQPQHF. For the CDR3, the DNA is TGTGCCAGCAGTGGGGGGGCGGCTAATCAGCCCCAGCATTTT.

J is TRBJ1-6 and V is TRBV5-1; D not certain. CDR3 length equals 17 residues. Trimming left V 2 bases short and J 0 bases short, with 12 bases between. In germline, CDR1 is SGHRS, CDR2 YFSETQ. Written as DNA, the CDR3 is TGCGCCAGCAGCTTTAGCGAAATGAGCTCCTATAATTCACCCCTCCACTTT. Encoded protein: CASSFSEMSSYNSPLHF.

CDR3 bases: TGTGCCAGCAGTTGGGACAGCTATGGCTACACCTTC. Its protein product is CASSWDSYGYTF. The chain is built from TRBV2 and TRBJ1-2, with 7 bases aligning to TRBD1. Germline V lookup: CDR1 SNHLY, CDR2 FYNNEI. V shed 5 bases and J 4 bases; nucleotides not matched to a gene: 1. The length of the CDR3 is 12 residues.

V is TRBV9 and J is TRBJ2-7; the D gene is possibly TRBD2 (5 bases). Germline CDR1 SGDLS, CDR2 YYNGEE. Between the trimmed V and J ends, which lost 1 base and 2 bases, there was a span of 10 bases. The CDR3 sequence is 14 residues long. Written as DNA, the CDR3 is TGTGCCAGCAGCGTATACGGGGAAGCCTACGAGCAGTACTTC. Translated: CASSVYGEAYEQYF.

The rearrangement uses TRBV12-3 or TRBV12-4 and TRBJ1-6; no clear D gene. The ends were cut back, 7 bases at V and 9 bases at J, with 10 bases in the middle. This CDR3 contains 12 residues. The CDR3 coding sequence is TGTGCCAGCACCAAGGCACCTTCACCCCTCCACTTT. Amino acids: CASTKAPSPLHF.

This rearrangement joins TRBV7-2 to TRBJ2-1; D unresolved. This CDR3 is 13 amino acids long. The V end lost 4 bases, the J end lost 7 bases, and 11 bases lay between the germline ends. Per germline, CDR1 SGHTA and CDR2 FQGNSA. The CDR3 coding sequence is TGTGCCAGCAGCTCCTATCAAGGGAATGAGCAGTTCTTC. This translates into CASSSYQGNEQFF.

The rearrangement joins TRBV5-4 to TRBJ1-4; weak D call: TRBD1 (5 bases). The CDR3 spans 14 residues. Germline V gene sequence: CDR1 SGHNT, CDR2 YYREEE (reference sequence). Trimming shortened V by 3 bases and J by 8 bases, and 14 bases separated the two germline ends. For the CDR3, the DNA is TGTGCCAGCAGCTGGGGGGAAACTGGGGAAAAACTGTTTTTT. Protein product: CASSWGETGEKLFF.

As to this clone: Just one base apart from a much larger clone, this may be a read error. The chain uses TRBV5-6 and TRBJ1-2; TRBD1 aligns across 10 bases. CDR3 size: 13 residues. Germline CDR1 is SGHDT and CDR2 is YYEEEE. With V trimmed by 4 bases and J by 5 bases, 2 bases remained unmatched. The CDR3 DNA sequence: TGTGCCAGCAGCGGGGACAGGGGATATGGCTACACCTTC. The encoded protein is CASSGDRGYGYTF.

The CDR3 spells CASSRWLGLNTEAFF. The CDR3 nucleotides read TGTGCCAGCAGCCGGTGGCTAGGGCTGAACACTGAAGCTTTCTTT. The chain combines TRBV14 with TRBJ1-1; no clear D gene. The CDR3 contains 15 residues. V was trimmed by 4 bases and J by 0 bases, leaving 12 bases between them. Germline V CDR1 and CDR2: SGHDN, FVKESK.

V gene TRBV27 combines with J gene TRBJ2-5; 7 bases match TRBD1. V lost 8 bases and J lost 1; bases outside the gene matches: 10. The CDR3 has 15 residues. Germline values: CDR1 MNHEY, CDR2 SMNVEV (reference sequence). Here the CDR3 reads CASAPRWDSQETQYF. The CDR3 region has the DNA TGTGCCAGCGCTCCCCGGTGGGACAGCCAAGAGACCCAGTACTTC.

The chain carries TRBV5-4 and TRBJ2-2; D unresolved. Looked up from germline, CDR1 is SGHNT and CDR2 is YYREEE (reference sequence). There are 14 residues in the CDR3. V lost 1 base to trimming and J lost 5 bases, with 9 bases between them. The CDR3 coding sequence is TGTGCCAGCAGCTTGTTGGGTGGGACCGGGGAGCTGTTTTTT. As protein: CASSLLGGTGELFF.

The rearrangement uses TRBV11-3 and TRBJ2-3; D gene uncertain. Trimming removed 1 base from V and 4 bases from J, with 12 bases in between. There are 15 residues in the CDR3. The germline gives CDR1 SGHNT, CDR2 YENEEA. The CDR3 bases are TGTGCCAGCAGCTTAGTAAATTCGGGCGCAGATACGCAGTATTTT. Translating it yields CASSLVNSGADTQYF.

A note on this clone: Other DNA sequences within the sample encode an identical CDR3. The chain is built from TRBV5-5 and TRBJ2-1; 7 bases are shared with TRBD2. The V segment lost 0 bases and the J segment 4 bases; nucleotides outside the gene matches: 7. Looked up from germline, CDR1 is SGHKS and CDR2 is YYEKEE (reference sequence). The CDR3 is made up of 16 amino acids. CDR3: CASSLDPGGTYNEQFF. CDR3 coding DNA: TGTGCCAGCAGCTTGGACCCGGGGGGAACGTACAATGAGCAGTTCTTC.

This sequence joins TRBV5-4 and TRBJ2-7, with D possibly being TRBD1 or TRBD2 (5 bases each). Germline V gives CDR1 SGHNT, CDR2 YYREEE (reference sequence). Trimming took 4 bases from V and 5 from J, leaving 19 bases between them. This CDR3 has 15 residues. The CDR3, as DNA: TGTGCCAGCAGCCCTGGGGGACGGAGGAGCGACGAGCAGTACTTC. Translated, it gives CASSPGGRRSDEQYF.

This clone has just one count. V gene TRBV19 combines with J gene TRBJ2-1; possible D gene TRBD2, 5 bases. Germline CDR1 and CDR2: LNHDA and SQIVND (reference sequence). With 5 bases removed from V and 7 bases from J, the gap between germline ends came to 21 bases. The CDR3 consists of 16 residues. CDR3 coding DNA: TGTGCCAGTAGTCCAGATGGCGCTACAAAGCGGAATGAGCAGTTCTTC. Amino acid sequence: CASSPDGATKRNEQFF. Complete variable domain (other parts from reference TRBV19 and TRBJ2-1): DGGITQSPKYLFRKEGQNVTLSCEQNLNHDAMYWYRQDPGQGLRLIYYSQIVNDFQKGDIAEGYSVSREKKESFPLTVTSAQKNPTAFYLCASSPDGATKRNEQFFGPGTRLTVL.

This clone was detected only once. This chain joins TRBV12-3 or TRBV12-4 and TRBJ1-4; D might be TRBD1 (5 bases). Trimming removed 6 bases at V and 8 bases at J, with 10 bases between. The CDR3 spans 12 residues. CDR3 loop: CASSPRAEKLFF. The CDR3 region has the DNA TGTGCCAGCAGCCCCAGGGCGGAAAAACTGTTTTTT.

The V and J genes are TRBV4-1 and TRBJ2-2; TRBD2 agrees at 8 bases. CDR3 length: 20 amino acids. V dropped 4 bases and J dropped 5; count of bases not matched to a gene: 21. Germline lookup yields CDR1 MGHRA and CDR2 YSYEKL. Here the CDR3 DNA reads TGCGCCAGCAGCCCCCCATGGACCTGGCGGGGGGCCGGAGTTACCGGGGAGCTGTTTTTT. Protein product: CASSPPWTWRGAGVTGELFF.

The rearrangement joins TRBV6-5 to TRBJ1-4; TRBD1 might be the D (6 bases). Germline-derived CDR1 and CDR2 are MNHEY and SVGAGI. The V end lost 2 bases, the J end lost 10 bases, and 17 bases lay between the germline ends. The CDR3 contains 15 residues. This CDR3 is CASSYGGRHVGKLFF. CDR3 sequence (DNA): TGTGCCAGCAGTTACGGGGGGCGGCATGTTGGAAAACTGTTTTTT.

The V and J genes are TRBV5-1 and TRBJ1-2; D remains unclear. CDR1 and CDR2 from the germline V gene are SGHRS and YFSETQ. V shed 4 bases and J shed 5 bases, with 18 bases lying between them. The CDR3 sequence is 15 residues long. The CDR3: CASSPRDRPLYGYTF. Written as DNA, the CDR3 is TGCGCCAGCAGCCCCCGGGATCGGCCCTTATATGGCTACACCTTC.